This T cell receptor (beta chain) was retrieved from a study of T cell changes during pregnancy in multiple sclerosis (dated by TCRdb to 2018 to 2020). About the full investigation: In women with multiple sclerosis, the researchers looked at how the T cell repertoire shifted as pregnancy progressed.

Library creation used the immunoSEQ multiplex PCR assay. Sourced from immuneACCESS, this table was stored by TCRdb with only in-frame sequences that have V and J called. A share of the clones is absent; for the studies checked, an unresolved V gene accounts for under half, and the remainder has no known explanation. The sample table contains approximately 43,000 clones; only one count was recorded for under 90% of them. The ten largest make up 0.64% of the sample. Regarding this clone: Its antigen specificity is not known. The input lacks base qualities; no much larger clone sits a single base away.

The TCR was taken from a female donor with multiple sclerosis, enrolled in a pregnancy study. Material: CD4+ T cells from peripheral blood mononuclear cells, obtained before pregnancy.

The CDR3 region has the sequence CASSQDILAGRGNEQFF. The DNA sequence is given as TGCGCCAGCAGCCAAGACATTTTAGCGGGGAGGGGCAATGAGCAGTTCTTC. Recombination connected TRBV4-1 to TRBJ2-1; 8 middle bases align to TRBD2. Germline trimming amounts to 0 bases on V and 6 bases on J, with 10 as the count of junction bases outside the gene matches. According to the germline V gene, CDR1 reads MGHRA and CDR2 reads YSYEKL. Counted from cysteine to phenylalanine, this CDR3 has 17 amino acids. The read is trimmed to its CDR3 DNA, 51 bases read in frame from base 1.